The rows below give T cell receptor beta chains drawn from one sample of a study of cytomegalovirus exposure and HLA in healthy donors. TCRdb's table, derived via immunoSEQ multiplex PCR, lists solely in-frame clones and lacks some. The sample lists 150,000 or so clones; around 80% were seen once. The sequencing input was PBMCs. The receptors were sampled from a woman in her forties or fifties in good health and CMV-seropositive. Both conserved end residues are part of each CDR3. Each record gives: J gene, V gene, CDR3 protein.

J gene: TRBJ1-1
V gene: TRBV5-4
CDR3 protein: CASSLPTSQGRRVLATEAFF

J gene: TRBJ2-3
V gene: TRBV7-3
CDR3 protein: CASSLTGGGLPTDTQYF

J gene: TRBJ1-2
V gene: TRBV6-1
CDR3 protein: CASSEDGRADGYTF

J gene: TRBJ1-4
V gene: TRBV10-3
CDR3 protein: CAIRSGTGDEKLFF

J gene: TRBJ2-3
V gene: TRBV7-3
CDR3 protein: CASSLEGRGLGAQYF

J gene: TRBJ2-5
V gene: TRBV7-9
CDR3 protein: CASSTGTGPGETQYF

J gene: TRBJ1-5
V gene: TRBV28
CDR3 protein: CGTGSSNQPQHF

J gene: TRBJ1-6
V gene: TRBV7-9
CDR3 protein: CSSSLQGGGLYNSPLHF

J gene: TRBJ1-3
V gene: TRBV5-5
CDR3 protein: CASSSPRQGAGNTIYF

J gene: TRBJ1-5
V gene: TRBV7-9
CDR3 protein: CASSATGGPSQPQHF

J gene: TRBJ2-7
V gene: TRBV27
CDR3 protein: CASSRGQSSYEQYF

J gene: TRBJ1-2
V gene: TRBV7-3
CDR3 protein: CASSAGGDYGYTF

J gene: TRBJ2-1
V gene: TRBV7-2
CDR3 protein: CASSLVAPGLAVNEQFF

J gene: TRBJ1-1
V gene: TRBV28
CDR3 protein: CASSLMTEAFF

J gene: TRBJ2-7
V gene: TRBV11-1
CDR3 protein: CASSLVDTDGYEQYF

J gene: TRBJ2-7
V gene: TRBV7-9
CDR3 protein: CASSLEAINEQYF

J gene: TRBJ1-1
V gene: TRBV14
CDR3 protein: CASSRGAWNTEAFF

J gene: TRBJ2-3
V gene: TRBV11-2
CDR3 protein: CASSFMRLSTDTQYF

J gene: TRBJ2-3
V gene: TRBV2
CDR3 protein: CASLKEGLGTDTQYF

J gene: TRBJ1-1
V gene: TRBV11-2
CDR3 protein: CASSEQHIEAFF

J gene: TRBJ2-7
V gene: TRBV15
CDR3 protein: CATSTGGSAYEQYF

J gene: TRBJ2-3
V gene: TRBV7-2
CDR3 protein: CASTATDAQYF

J gene: TRBJ1-2
V gene: TRBV9
CDR3 protein: CASSGYRDGYTF

J gene: TRBJ1-2
V gene: TRBV7-9
CDR3 protein: CASSLEVKGGSYTF

J gene: TRBJ2-7
V gene: TRBV29-1
CDR3 protein: CSVAKGTGVAEQYF

J gene: TRBJ2-2
V gene: TRBV10-3
CDR3 protein: CAISGSTGSDTGELFF

J gene: TRBJ1-5
V gene: TRBV28
CDR3 protein: CASSSVRTVSQPQHF

J gene: TRBJ1-1
V gene: TRBV19
CDR3 protein: CASSTGKYSLNTEAFF

J gene: TRBJ1-4
V gene: TRBV4-2
CDR3 protein: CASSQGTGGNEKLFF

J gene: TRBJ2-7
V gene: TRBV6-5
CDR3 protein: CASSSNSGDSYEQYF

J gene: TRBJ1-5
V gene: TRBV28
CDR3 protein: CASSAQGGGGNQPQHF

J gene: TRBJ2-2
V gene: TRBV12-5
CDR3 protein: CASALPAGGYTGELFF

J gene: TRBJ1-5
V gene: TRBV7-6
CDR3 protein: CASSHPGGHHSNQPQHF

J gene: TRBJ2-1
V gene: TRBV15
CDR3 protein: CATSRERGGVGNEQFF

J gene: TRBJ1-2
V gene: TRBV30
CDR3 protein: CAWSGKQGQRYYGYTF

J gene: TRBJ1-2
V gene: TRBV6-6
CDR3 protein: CASSSNQGSGYTF

J gene: TRBJ1-5
V gene: TRBV19
CDR3 protein: CASSIMGIRRVSDQPQHF

J gene: TRBJ1-2
V gene: TRBV9
CDR3 protein: CASSLTAGGNYGYTF

J gene: TRBJ2-1
V gene: TRBV5-4
CDR3 protein: CASSPGTSGFYNEQFF

J gene: TRBJ2-7
V gene: TRBV7-2
CDR3 protein: CASSSRTSGVFQQYF

J gene: TRBJ1-1
V gene: TRBV7-9
CDR3 protein: CSSSPDREWMNTEAFF

J gene: TRBJ2-7
V gene: TRBV9
CDR3 protein: CASSVDPNSYEQYF

J gene: TRBJ2-7
V gene: TRBV25-1
CDR3 protein: CPRQEPYEQYF

J gene: TRBJ2-7
V gene: TRBV27
CDR3 protein: CASSLNGRSYEQYF

J gene: TRBJ2-1
V gene: TRBV6-4
CDR3 protein: CASSPGFSYNEQFF

J gene: TRBJ1-4
V gene: TRBV29-1
CDR3 protein: CSVGGGGTPNEKLFF